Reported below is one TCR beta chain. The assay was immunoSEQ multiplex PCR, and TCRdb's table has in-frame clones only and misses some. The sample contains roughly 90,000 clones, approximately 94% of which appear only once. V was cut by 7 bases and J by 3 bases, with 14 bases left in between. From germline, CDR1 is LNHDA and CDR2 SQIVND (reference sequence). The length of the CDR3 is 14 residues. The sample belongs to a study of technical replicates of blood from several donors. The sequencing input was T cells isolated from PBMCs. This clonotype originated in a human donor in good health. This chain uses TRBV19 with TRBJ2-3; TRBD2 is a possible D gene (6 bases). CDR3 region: CASTSRLETDTQYF. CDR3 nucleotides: TGTGCCAGTACCTCCCGACTAGAAACAGATACGCAGTATTTT.